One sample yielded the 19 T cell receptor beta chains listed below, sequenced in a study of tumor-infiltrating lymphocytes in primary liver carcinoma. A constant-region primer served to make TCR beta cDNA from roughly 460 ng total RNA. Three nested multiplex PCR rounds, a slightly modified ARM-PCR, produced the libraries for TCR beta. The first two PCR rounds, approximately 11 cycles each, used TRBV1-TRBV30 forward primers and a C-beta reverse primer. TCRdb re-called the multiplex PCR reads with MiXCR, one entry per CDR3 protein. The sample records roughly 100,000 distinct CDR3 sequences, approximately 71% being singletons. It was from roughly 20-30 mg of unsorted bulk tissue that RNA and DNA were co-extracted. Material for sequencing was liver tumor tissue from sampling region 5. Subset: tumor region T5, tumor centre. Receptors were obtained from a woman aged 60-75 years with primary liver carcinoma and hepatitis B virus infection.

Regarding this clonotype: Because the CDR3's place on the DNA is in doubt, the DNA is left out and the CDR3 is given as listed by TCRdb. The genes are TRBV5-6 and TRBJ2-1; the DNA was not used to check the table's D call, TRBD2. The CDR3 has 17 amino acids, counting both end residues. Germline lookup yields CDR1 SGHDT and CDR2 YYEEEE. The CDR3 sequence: CASSLRWAGGTYNGLFF.

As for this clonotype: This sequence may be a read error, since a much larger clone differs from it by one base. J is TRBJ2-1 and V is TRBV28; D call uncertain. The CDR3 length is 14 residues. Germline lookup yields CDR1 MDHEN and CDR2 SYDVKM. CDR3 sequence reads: CASSLASSYSEQFF. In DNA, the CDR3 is TGTGCCAGCAGTTTGGCGAGCTCCTACAGTGAGCAGTTCTTC.

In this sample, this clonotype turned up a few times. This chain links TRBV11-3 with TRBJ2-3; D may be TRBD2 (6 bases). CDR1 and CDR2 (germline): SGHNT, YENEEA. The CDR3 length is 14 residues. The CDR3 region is CVSSLRGSTDTQYF. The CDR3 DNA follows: TGTGTCAGTAGCTTGCGGGGAAGCACAGATACGCAGTATTTT.

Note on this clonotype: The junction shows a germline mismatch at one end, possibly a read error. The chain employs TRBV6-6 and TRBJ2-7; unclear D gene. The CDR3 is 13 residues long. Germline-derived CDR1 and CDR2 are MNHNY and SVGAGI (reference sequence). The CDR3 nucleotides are TGTGCCAGTAGTTACTCCTGGGCCTACGAGCAGTACTTC. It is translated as CASSYSWAYEQYF.

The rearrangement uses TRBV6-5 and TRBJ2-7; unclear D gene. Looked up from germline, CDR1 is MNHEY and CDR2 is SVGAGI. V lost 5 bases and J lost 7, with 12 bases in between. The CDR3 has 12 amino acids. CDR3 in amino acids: CASSTVSREQYF. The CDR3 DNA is TGTGCCAGCAGTACAGTGTCAAGGGAGCAGTACTTC.

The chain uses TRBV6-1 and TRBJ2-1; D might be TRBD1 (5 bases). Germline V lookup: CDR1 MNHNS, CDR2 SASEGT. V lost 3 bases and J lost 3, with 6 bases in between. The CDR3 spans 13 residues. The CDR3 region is CASSEDIYNEQFF. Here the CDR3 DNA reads TGTGCCAGCAGTGAGGACATCTACAATGAGCAGTTCTTC.

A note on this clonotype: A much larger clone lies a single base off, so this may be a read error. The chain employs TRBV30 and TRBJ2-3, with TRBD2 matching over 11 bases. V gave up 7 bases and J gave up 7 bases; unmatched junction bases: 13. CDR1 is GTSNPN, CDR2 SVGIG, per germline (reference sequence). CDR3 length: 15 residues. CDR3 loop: CAYSIAGGTGNTQYF. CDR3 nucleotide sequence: TGTGCCTACTCCATAGCGGGAGGGACCGGGAATACGCAGTATTTT.

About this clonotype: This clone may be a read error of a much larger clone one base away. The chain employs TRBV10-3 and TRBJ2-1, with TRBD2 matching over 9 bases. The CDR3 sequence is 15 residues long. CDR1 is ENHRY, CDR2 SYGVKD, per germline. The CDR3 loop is CAISESNSGSNEPFF. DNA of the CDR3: TGTGCCATCAGTGAGTCGAATAGCGGGAGCAATGAGCCGTTCTTC.

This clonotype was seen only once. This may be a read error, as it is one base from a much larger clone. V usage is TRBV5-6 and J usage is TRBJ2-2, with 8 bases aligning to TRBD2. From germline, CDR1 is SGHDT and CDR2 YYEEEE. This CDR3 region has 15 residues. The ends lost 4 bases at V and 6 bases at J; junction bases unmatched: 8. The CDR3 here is CASSRRTSRAGELFF. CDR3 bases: TGTGCCAGCAGCCGAAGGACTAGCCGGGCCGGGGAGCTGTTTTTT.

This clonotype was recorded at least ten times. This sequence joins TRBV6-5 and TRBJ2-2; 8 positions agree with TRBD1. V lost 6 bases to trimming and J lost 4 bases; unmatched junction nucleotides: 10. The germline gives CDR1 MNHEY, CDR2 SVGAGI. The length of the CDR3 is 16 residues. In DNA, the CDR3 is TGTGCCAGCAGATTAACAGGGGGGAAGGCCACCGGGGAGCTGTTTTTT. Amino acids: CASRLTGGKATGELFF.

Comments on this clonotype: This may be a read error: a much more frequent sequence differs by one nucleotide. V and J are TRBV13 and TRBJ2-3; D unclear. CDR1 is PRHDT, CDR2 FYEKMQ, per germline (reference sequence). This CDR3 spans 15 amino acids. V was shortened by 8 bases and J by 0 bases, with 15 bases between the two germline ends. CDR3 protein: CASGRPAASTDTQYF. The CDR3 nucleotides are TGTGCCAGCGGCCGTCCGGCAGCTAGCACAGATACGCAGTATTTT.

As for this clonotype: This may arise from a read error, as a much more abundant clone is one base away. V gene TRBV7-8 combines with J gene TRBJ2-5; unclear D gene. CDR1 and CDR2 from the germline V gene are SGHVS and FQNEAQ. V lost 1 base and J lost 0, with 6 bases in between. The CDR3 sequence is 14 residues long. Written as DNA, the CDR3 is TGTGCCAGCAGCTTAGGTTCAGACCAAGAGACCCAGTACTTC. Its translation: CASSLGSDQETQYF.

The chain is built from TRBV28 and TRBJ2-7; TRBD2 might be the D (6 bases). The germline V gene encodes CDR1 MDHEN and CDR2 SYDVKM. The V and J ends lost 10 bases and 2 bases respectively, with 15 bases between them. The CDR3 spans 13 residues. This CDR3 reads CAIAGTGAYEQYF. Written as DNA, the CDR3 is TGTGCCATCGCCGGGACGGGGGCCTACGAGCAGTACTTC.

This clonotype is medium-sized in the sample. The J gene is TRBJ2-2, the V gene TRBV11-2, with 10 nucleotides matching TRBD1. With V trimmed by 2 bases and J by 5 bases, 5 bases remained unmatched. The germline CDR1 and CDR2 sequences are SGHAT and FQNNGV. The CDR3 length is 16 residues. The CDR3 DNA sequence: TGTGCCAGCAGCTTACCCGGACAGGGGGGTACCGGGGAGCTGTTTTTT. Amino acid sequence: CASSLPGQGGTGELFF.

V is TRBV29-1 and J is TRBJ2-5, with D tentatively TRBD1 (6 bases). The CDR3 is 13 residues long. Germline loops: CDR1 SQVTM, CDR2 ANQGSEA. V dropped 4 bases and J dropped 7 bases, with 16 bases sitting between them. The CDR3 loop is CSVGGRGIGTQYF. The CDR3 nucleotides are TGCAGCGTTGGGGGGCGCGGTATAGGGACCCAGTACTTC.

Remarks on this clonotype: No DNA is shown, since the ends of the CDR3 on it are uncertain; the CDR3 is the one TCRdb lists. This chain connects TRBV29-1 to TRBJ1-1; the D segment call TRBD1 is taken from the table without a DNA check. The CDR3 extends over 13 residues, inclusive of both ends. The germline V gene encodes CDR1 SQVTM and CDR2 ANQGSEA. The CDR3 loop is CSVGVGTGAGALF.

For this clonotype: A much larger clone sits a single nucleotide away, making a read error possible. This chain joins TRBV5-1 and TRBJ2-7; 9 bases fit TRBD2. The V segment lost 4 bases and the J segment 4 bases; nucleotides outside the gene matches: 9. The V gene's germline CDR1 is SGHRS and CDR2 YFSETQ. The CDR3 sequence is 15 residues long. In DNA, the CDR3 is TGCGCCAGCAGCATTAGCGGGAGAACTCGATACGAGCAGTACTTC. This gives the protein CASSISGRTRYEQYF.

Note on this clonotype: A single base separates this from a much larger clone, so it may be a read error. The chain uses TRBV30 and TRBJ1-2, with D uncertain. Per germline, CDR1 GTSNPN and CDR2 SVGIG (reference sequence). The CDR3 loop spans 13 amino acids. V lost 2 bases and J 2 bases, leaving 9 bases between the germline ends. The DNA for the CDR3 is TGTGCCTGGAGTAAAGAGTGGAACTATGGCTACACCTTC. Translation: CAWSKEWNYGYTF. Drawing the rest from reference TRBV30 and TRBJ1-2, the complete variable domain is SQTIHQWPATLVQPVGSPLSLECTVEGTSNPNLYWYRQAAGRGLQLLFYSVGIGQISSEVPQNLSASRPQDRQFILSSKKLLLSDSGFYLCAWSKEWNYGYTFGSGTRLTVV.

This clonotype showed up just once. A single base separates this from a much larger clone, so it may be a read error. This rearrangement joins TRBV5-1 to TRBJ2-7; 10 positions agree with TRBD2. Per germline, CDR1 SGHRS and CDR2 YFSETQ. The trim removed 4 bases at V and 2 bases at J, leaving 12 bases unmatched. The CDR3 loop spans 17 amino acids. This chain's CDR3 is CASSARHSSGSPYEQYF. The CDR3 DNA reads TGCGCCAGCAGCGCCCGGCACTCTAGCGGGAGCCCCTACGAGCAGTACTTC.